This T cell receptor beta chain was captured in a study of blood T cell repertoires in COVID-19. For the study at large: Both acute and convalescent COVID-19 samples were obtained from the United States, Italy and Spain. PBMCs, B-cell-depleted T cells, or T cells were the source of the cDNA or gDNA that made up the material.

TCRdb keeps only in-frame clones here, not all; method: immunoSEQ multiplex PCR. The repertoire includes around 37,000 clones, more than 85% of them detected once, and around 5.4% sits in the top ten. CDR1 and CDR2 from the germline V gene are LNHDA and SQIVND (reference sequence). The CDR3 is 15 amino acids. Trimming took off 5 bases at V and 3 bases at J, with 16 bases between the two ends. The rearrangement links TRBV19 to TRBJ1-2; the D gene is possibly TRBD1 (6 bases). The TCR comes from a woman older than 75 with acute or convalescent COVID-19. Specimen: peripheral blood. CDR3: CASSSGGPGDYGYTF. DNA for the CDR3: TGTGCCAGTAGTTCTGGGGGCCCCGGGGACTATGGCTACACCTTC.